The entry that follows covers one T cell receptor beta chain sequence. Assay: immunoSEQ multiplex PCR; the TCRdb copy retains only in-frame clones and omits some. Of over 90,000 clones listed, 80% to 90% are singletons. V lost 2 bases to trimming and J lost 0 bases, with 7 bases between them. The CDR3 is 13 residues long. Looked up from germline, CDR1 is GTSNPN and CDR2 is SVGIG (reference sequence). This record comes from a study of control samples from healthy donors and cancer patients. The J gene is TRBJ1-1, the V gene TRBV30; the D is unclear. Sequencing was performed on PBMCs. The receptor was isolated from a man in his sixties with lung cancer. For the CDR3, the DNA is TGTGCCTGGAGTCAGTCCCTGAACACTGAAGCTTTCTTT. Protein: CAWSQSLNTEAFF.